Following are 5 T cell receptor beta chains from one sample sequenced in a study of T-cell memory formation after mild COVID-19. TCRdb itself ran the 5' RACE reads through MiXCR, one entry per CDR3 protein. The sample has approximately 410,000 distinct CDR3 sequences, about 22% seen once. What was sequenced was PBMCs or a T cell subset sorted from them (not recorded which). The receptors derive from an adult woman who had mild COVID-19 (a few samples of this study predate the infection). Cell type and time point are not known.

This chain's CDR3 is CASSPPGDRLNEQFF. In DNA form, the CDR3 reads TGTGCCAGCTCACCACCGGGGGACAGGCTTAATGAGCAGTTCTTC. The rearrangement uses TRBV18 and TRBJ2-1; 8 nucleotides agree with TRBD1. Germline trimming cut 0 bases from V and 7 bases from J; bases unmatched to any gene: 5. Germline CDR1 and CDR2: KGHSH and LQKENI. The CDR3 consists of 15 residues.

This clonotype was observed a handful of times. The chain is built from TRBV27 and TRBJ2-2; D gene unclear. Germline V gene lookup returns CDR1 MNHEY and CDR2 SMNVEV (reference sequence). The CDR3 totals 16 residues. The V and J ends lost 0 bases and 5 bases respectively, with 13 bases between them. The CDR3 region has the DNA TGTGCCAGCAGTTTATCCCCGCTGTCCGTGACCGGGGAGCTGTTTTTT. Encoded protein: CASSLSPLSVTGELFF.

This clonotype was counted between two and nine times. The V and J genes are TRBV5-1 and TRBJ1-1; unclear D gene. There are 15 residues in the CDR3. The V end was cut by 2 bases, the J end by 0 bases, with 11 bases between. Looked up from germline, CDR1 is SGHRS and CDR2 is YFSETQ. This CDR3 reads CASSLTPTVNTEAFF. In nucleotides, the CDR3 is TGCGCCAGCAGCTTAACCCCGACCGTGAACACTGAAGCTTTCTTT.

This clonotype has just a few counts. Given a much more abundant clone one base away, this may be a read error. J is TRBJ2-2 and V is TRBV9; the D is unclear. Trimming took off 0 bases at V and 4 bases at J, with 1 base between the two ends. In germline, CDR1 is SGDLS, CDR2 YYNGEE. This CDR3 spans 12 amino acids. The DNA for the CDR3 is TGTGCCAGCAGCGTAGTCACCGGGGAGCTGTTTTTT. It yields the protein CASSVVTGELFF.

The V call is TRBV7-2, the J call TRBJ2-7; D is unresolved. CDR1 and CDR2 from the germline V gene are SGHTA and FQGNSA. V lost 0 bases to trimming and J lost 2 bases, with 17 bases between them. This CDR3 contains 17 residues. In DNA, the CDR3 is TGTGCCAGCAGCTTAGCGGGATCTAGTATTCCCCCCTACGAGCAGTACTTC. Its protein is CASSLAGSSIPPYEQYF.